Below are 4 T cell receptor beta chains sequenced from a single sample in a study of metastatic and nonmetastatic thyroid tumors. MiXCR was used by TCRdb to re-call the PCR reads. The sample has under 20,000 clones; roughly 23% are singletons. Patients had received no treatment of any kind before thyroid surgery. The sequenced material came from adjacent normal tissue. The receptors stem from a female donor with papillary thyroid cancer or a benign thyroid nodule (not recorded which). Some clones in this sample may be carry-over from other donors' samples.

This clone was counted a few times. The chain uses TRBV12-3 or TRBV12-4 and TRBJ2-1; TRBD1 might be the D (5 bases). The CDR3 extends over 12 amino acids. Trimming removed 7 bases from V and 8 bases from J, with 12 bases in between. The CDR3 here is CASTQGAYEQFF. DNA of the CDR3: TGTGCCAGCACTCAAGGGGCCTATGAGCAGTTCTTC.

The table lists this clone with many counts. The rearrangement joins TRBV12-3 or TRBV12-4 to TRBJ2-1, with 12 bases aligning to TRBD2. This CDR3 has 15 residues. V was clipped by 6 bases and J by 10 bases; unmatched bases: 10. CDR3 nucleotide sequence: TGTGCCAGCAGCCCAATATCTAGCGGGAGGGAAGAGCAGTTCTTC. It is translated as CASSPISSGREEQFF.

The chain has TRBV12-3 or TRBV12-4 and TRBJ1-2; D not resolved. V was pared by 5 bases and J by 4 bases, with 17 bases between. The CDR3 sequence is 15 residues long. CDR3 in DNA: TGTGCCAGCAGTCCCAGTTCGGGAGGAAGCTATGGCTACACCTTC. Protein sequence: CASSPSSGGSYGYTF.

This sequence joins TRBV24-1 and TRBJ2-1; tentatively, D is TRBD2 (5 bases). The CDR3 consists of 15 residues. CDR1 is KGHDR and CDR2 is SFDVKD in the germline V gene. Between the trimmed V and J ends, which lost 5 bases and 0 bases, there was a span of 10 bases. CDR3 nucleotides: TGTGCCACCAGTGCTTCGAGCGGCTCCTACAATGAGCAGTTCTTC. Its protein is CATSASSGSYNEQFF.